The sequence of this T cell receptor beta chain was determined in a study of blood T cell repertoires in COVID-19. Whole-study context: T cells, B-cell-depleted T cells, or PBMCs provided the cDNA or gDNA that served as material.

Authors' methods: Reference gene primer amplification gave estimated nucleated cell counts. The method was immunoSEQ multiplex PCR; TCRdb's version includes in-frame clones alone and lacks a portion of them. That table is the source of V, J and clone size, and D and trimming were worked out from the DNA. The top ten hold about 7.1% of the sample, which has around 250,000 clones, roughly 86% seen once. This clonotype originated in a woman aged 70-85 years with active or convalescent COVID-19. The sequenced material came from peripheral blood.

For the CDR3, the DNA is TGTGCCAGCAGTGACCGGGGGGGCGGTCGCGAGCAGTACTTC. Protein product: CASSDRGGGREQYF. The chain recombines TRBV2 with TRBJ2-7, with TRBD2 identical over 8 bases. Germline CDR1 reads SNHLY; CDR2 reads FYNNEI. The CDR3 totals 14 residues. Trimming cost V 3 bases and J 6 bases; bases outside gene matches: 7.